Listed below are T cell receptor beta chains from one sample, sequenced in a study of blood T cell repertoires in COVID-19. TCRdb's table, derived via immunoSEQ multiplex PCR, lists solely in-frame clones and lacks some. The table lists about 160,000 clones, approximately 86% of them singletons. Sequenced sample: peripheral blood. Receptors were obtained from a woman older than 75 with active or convalescent COVID-19. The CDR3 runs from the conserved cysteine through the conserved F or W. D genes are given only for firm matches. Size tells how often a clone was seen (once, few, many) or the class of an expanded clone, and some rows leave it out.

-,TRBV3-1/TRBV3-2,TRBD2,TRBJ2-3,CASSPLGEGRSTQYF,TGTGCCAGCAGCCCCTTGGGGGAGGGCCGCAGTACGCAGTATTTT
-,TRBV7-9,TRBD1,TRBJ2-3,CASSGQGADTQYF,TGTGCCAGCAGCGGACAGGGAGCAGATACGCAGTATTTT
-,TRBV5-1,-,TRBJ2-3,CASSLGGQDGMHTQYF,TGCGCCAGCAGCTTGGGGGGCCAGGACGGCATGCATACGCAGTATTTT
-,TRBV19,-,TRBJ2-1,CASSSWTSKLGRVQFF,TGTGCCAGTAGTTCCTGGACCTCTAAACTAGGTCGGGTGCAGTTCTTC
-,TRBV19,-,TRBJ1-1,CASSAKRGTEAFF,TGTGCCAGTAGTGCGAAACGGGGGACTGAAGCTTTCTTT
-,TRBV10-3,TRBD1,TRBJ1-2,CAISESTPTGGYGYTF,TGTGCCATCAGTGAGTCTACACCGACAGGGGGCTATGGCTACACCTTC
few,TRBV19,TRBD1,TRBJ1-2,CASSLGTGGGYGYTF,TGTGCCAGTAGTCTCGGGACAGGGGGCGGCTATGGCTACACCTTC
-,TRBV27,-,TRBJ1-6,CASSLHRSSPLHF,TGTGCCAGCAGTTTACACAGGTCTTCACCCCTCCACTTT
few,TRBV7-2,TRBD2,TRBJ2-7,CASSWTSGTYEQYF,TGTGCCAGCAGCTGGACTAGCGGGACCTACGAGCAGTACTTC
once,TRBV4-1,TRBD2,TRBJ2-1,CASSQAVSGRGAINEQFF,TGCGCCAGCAGCCAAGCGGTTAGCGGGAGGGGGGCCATCAATGAGCAGTTCTTC
-,TRBV2,TRBD1,TRBJ1-2,CAGRRTGRDGYTF,TGTGCCGGACGCAGGACAGGGAGGGATGGCTACACCTTC
-,TRBV5-1,TRBD1,TRBJ1-1,CASTMGATGGGEAFF,TGCGCCAGCACCATGGGGGCCACAGGGGGCGGTGAAGCTTTCTTT
-,TRBV9,TRBD2,TRBJ2-5,CASSAGRAAGILQETQYF,TGTGCCAGCAGCGCAGGGAGGGCAGCGGGAATCCTCCAAGAGACCCAGTACTTC
-,TRBV19,-,TRBJ2-3,CASSRADTQYF,TGTGCCAGTAGCCGAGCAGATACGCAGTATTTT
-,TRBV3-1/TRBV3-2,TRBD1,TRBJ1-5,CASSPGQGLGQQPQHF,TGTGCCAGCAGCCCGGGACAGGGATTAGGGCAGCAGCCCCAGCATTTT
-,TRBV19,-,TRBJ2-3,CASSSGLPPDTQYF,TGTGCCAGTAGTTCGGGACTCCCGCCAGATACGCAGTATTTT
few,TRBV7-9,-,TRBJ2-3,CASSLVGAAPDTQYF,TGTGCCAGCAGCTTAGTTGGGGCAGCCCCAGATACGCAGTATTTT
-,TRBV19,-,TRBJ2-3,CASSIRRAGDTQYF,TGTGCCAGTAGTATCCGTCGAGCAGGAGATACGCAGTATTTT
-,TRBV27,-,TRBJ1-2,CASSPQGPRALGHTF,TGTGCCAGCAGCCCCCAGGGTCCCCGCGCACTGGGGCACACCTTC
once,TRBV28,TRBD1,TRBJ1-4,CASSSITGVGEKLFF,TGTGCCAGCAGTTCCATAACAGGGGTAGGGGAAAAACTGTTTTTT
-,TRBV12-3/TRBV12-4,TRBD2,TRBJ2-7,CASRGGGSYEQYF,TGTGCCTCGCGGGGGGGTGGCTCCTACGAGCAGTACTTC
-,TRBV9,-,TRBJ2-1,CASSVVGALDEQFF,TGTGCCAGCAGCGTAGTAGGGGCGCTGGATGAGCAGTTCTTC
-,TRBV5-1,TRBD1,TRBJ1-1,CASSPDRGLNTEAFF,TGCGCCAGCAGCCCTGACAGGGGCCTGAACACTGAAGCTTTCTTT
once,TRBV11-3,-,TRBJ2-1,CASSLDGLARFF,TGTGCCAGCAGCTTAGATGGGCTAGCGAGGTTCTTC
-,TRBV20-1,TRBD2,TRBJ2-7,CSASTGTSYEQYF,TGCAGTGCTAGTACCGGGACTAGCTACGAGCAGTACTTC
-,TRBV11-2,-,TRBJ2-5,CASSLAGSETQYF,TGTGCCAGCAGCTTAGCAGGGTCAGAGACCCAGTACTTC
-,TRBV3-1/TRBV3-2,-,TRBJ1-2,CASSQVGLYGYTF,TGTGCCAGCAGCCAAGTGGGACTCTATGGCTACACCTTC
-,TRBV5-1,TRBD1,TRBJ2-3,CASSLEDRATDTQYF,TGCGCCAGCAGCTTGGAGGACAGGGCGACAGATACGCAGTATTTT
few,TRBV9,TRBD2,TRBJ2-7,CASSEGLAVSYEQYF,TGTGCCAGCAGTGAGGGACTAGCGGTCTCCTACGAGCAGTACTTC
-,TRBV10-3,TRBD1,TRBJ2-7,CAINRDRSSYEQYF,TGTGCCATCAACCGGGACAGGAGCTCCTACGAGCAGTACTTC
-,TRBV19,-,TRBJ1-1,CASSMKRARDTEAFF,TGTGCCAGTAGTATGAAGAGGGCGAGGGACACTGAAGCTTTCTTT
-,TRBV5-1,-,TRBJ2-5,CASSARLGETQYF,TGCGCCAGCAGCGCCCGACTAGGCGAGACCCAGTACTTC
-,TRBV27,-,TRBJ1-5,CASSLYSGPGNQPQHF,TGTGCCAGCAGTTTATACTCCGGCCCAGGGAATCAGCCCCAGCATTTT
-,TRBV5-1,-,TRBJ1-1,CASSFAGNTEAFF,TGCGCCAGCAGCTTTGCGGGGAACACTGAAGCTTTCTTT
-,TRBV27,-,TRBJ1-2,CASSLTAENYGYTF,TGTGCCAGCAGTTTAACGGCGGAGAACTATGGCTACACCTTC
-,TRBV19,-,TRBJ1-1,CASSFRGNTEAFF,TGTGCCAGTAGTTTCAGAGGCAACACTGAAGCTTTCTTT
-,TRBV6-6,TRBD2,TRBJ2-3,CASAGGADTQYF,TGTGCCAGCGCGGGGGGCGCAGATACGCAGTATTTT
-,TRBV5-1,TRBD2,TRBJ2-7,CASSLAGGGVSYEQYF,TGCGCCAGCAGCCTTGCGGGAGGTGGTGTGTCCTACGAGCAGTACTTC
-,TRBV3-1/TRBV3-2,TRBD2,TRBJ2-3,CASSQRLAGPISTDTQYF,TGTGCCAGCAGCCAGCGACTAGCGGGCCCCATTAGCACAGATACGCAGTATTTT
-,TRBV30,-,TRBJ1-1,CAWRTGKMNTEAFF,TGTGCCTGGCGTACAGGGAAGATGAACACTGAAGCTTTCTTT
-,TRBV5-8,TRBD1,TRBJ1-5,CASSPGQVNQPQHF,TGTGCCAGCAGCCCGGGACAGGTCAATCAGCCCCAGCATTTT
-,TRBV2,TRBD1,TRBJ1-4,CASSETGSTNEKLFF,TGTGCCAGCAGTGAGACAGGGTCTACTAATGAAAAACTGTTTTTT
-,TRBV7-8,TRBD1,TRBJ2-1,CASSYPGQGDNEQFF,TGTGCCAGCAGCTATCCGGGACAGGGTGACAATGAGCAGTTCTTC
few,TRBV28,-,TRBJ2-3,CASSDPRDFLTDTQYF,TGTGCCAGCAGTGACCCCCGGGACTTCCTCACAGATACGCAGTATTTT
once,TRBV18,-,TRBJ2-3,CASSPPSVPDTQYF,TGTGCCAGCTCACCACCGTCGGTCCCAGATACGCAGTATTTT
-,TRBV10-2,-,TRBJ2-2,CASSESLGISTGELFF,TGCGCCAGCAGTGAGTCCTTGGGCATATCAACCGGGGAGCTGTTTTTT
few,TRBV6-5,-,TRBJ1-2,CATRRGRNYGYTF,TGTGCCACCCGGCGGGGTCGCAACTATGGCTACACCTTC
-,TRBV5-1,TRBD2,TRBJ2-5,CASSSLLAGPQETQYF,TGCGCCAGCAGCTCCCTGCTAGCGGGACCCCAAGAGACCCAGTACTTC
-,TRBV19,-,TRBJ1-5,CASSKVDSSNQPQHF,TGTGCCAGTAGTAAGGTGGACAGTAGCAATCAGCCCCAGCATTTT
-,TRBV4-2,TRBD2,TRBJ2-1,CASSQELLAGRDGQFF,TGTGCCAGCAGCCAAGAGCTACTAGCGGGAAGGGATGGGCAGTTCTTC
-,TRBV18,-,TRBJ2-5,CASSPAYRGETQYF,TGTGCCAGCTCACCGGCCTACCGCGGAGAGACCCAGTACTTC
-,TRBV2,-,TRBJ2-2,CASSGGLGTGELFF,TGTGCCAGCAGTGGGGGACTTGGCACCGGGGAGCTGTTTTTT
-,TRBV6-5,-,TRBJ1-2,CASTIYKGSYGYTF,TGTGCCAGCACTATCTACAAGGGGTCCTATGGCTACACCTTC